The rows below give T cell receptor beta chains drawn from one sample of a study of STAT5B mutations in CD4+ large granular lymphocyte leukemia. TCRdb's copy holds only in-frame clones and misses some; the assay was immunoSEQ multiplex PCR. The table records some 29,000 clones, about three quarters of them present only once. Sequencing used CD4+ T cells from blood buffy coats. The receptors here all came from a human donor in good health. Each CDR3 is given with its conserved first and last residue. The order of the fields is V gene, clone size, D gene, J gene, CDR3 protein. D genes are given only for firm matches. Only some rows state a clone size, as once, few, many or a class for expanded clones.

>TRBV28|.|.|TRBJ1-3
CASSLGGHGNTIYF
>TRBV9|.|TRBD1|TRBJ2-5
CASSVGAGGGETQYF
>TRBV7-9|few|.|TRBJ1-5
CASSPDSNQPQHF
>TRBV4-2|few|TRBD2|TRBJ2-2
CASSSSGGYTGELFF
>TRBV28|few|.|TRBJ1-5
CASSPGGNQPQHF
>TRBV20-1|.|.|TRBJ1-6
CSARDHRALHF
>TRBV27|.|.|TRBJ2-1
CASSLTGEAYNEQFF
>TRBV5-8|.|.|TRBJ1-1
CASSTRLPEAFF
>TRBV30|.|.|TRBJ2-7
CAWRTPSLATEYF
>TRBV29-1|.|.|TRBJ2-3
CSVDAFWSGSTDTQYF
>TRBV7-9|.|TRBD2|TRBJ2-7
CASSPPGGAYEQYF
>TRBV10-1|.|TRBD2|TRBJ2-1
CASSIAGNNEQFF
>TRBV6-6|.|TRBD1|TRBJ2-7
CASSYSKGGVGYEQYF
>TRBV2|.|.|TRBJ2-1
CASSDPGYEQFF
>TRBV18|.|.|TRBJ2-5
CASSPQQETQYF
>TRBV28|.|TRBD2|TRBJ2-1
CASSDPGTSGKVEQFF